This record covers a single T cell receptor (beta chain). The entry originates in a study of CD8 T cells in Susac syndrome. From germline, CDR1 is LGHNA and CDR2 YSLEER. V lost 0 bases and J 7 bases, leaving 16 bases between the germline ends. This CDR3 region has 15 residues. cDNA came from roughly 0.53 to 1 ug RNA primed by random hexamers. The immunoSEQ assay covered 54 Vbeta and 13 Jbeta segments for CDR3. Using its own MiXCR run on the immunoSEQ multiplex PCR reads, TCRdb lists one record per CDR3 protein. The table has over 150,000 distinct CDR3 sequences, more than 95% seen once. Sequencing of TCR beta, carried out with a high-throughput approach, was applied to CD8+ and CD4+ T cells from the blood.

Sequenced: CD4+ T cells from PBMCs. This receptor was taken from a human donor with Susac syndrome. The V gene is TRBV4-3, the J gene TRBJ2-7; no reliable D call. Written as DNA, the CDR3 is TGCGCCAGCAGCCAAGATCAATCGCCCATAGGGGAGCAGTACTTC. Residues: CASSQDQSPIGEQYF.